A single sample gave rise to the 8 T cell receptor beta chains below, sequenced in a study of T cells in Graves' hyperthyroidism and ophthalmopathy. RNA transcripts gave rise to amplified TCR beta CDR3 regions. The TCR CDR3 first-round RT-PCR relied on the HTBI primer set. TCRdb reanalysed the multiplex PCR reads using MiXCR and keeps one entry per CDR3 protein. The sample lists hundreds of thousands of distinct CDR3 sequences; 18% were seen once. The sample comprised blood. Receptors originate from a woman in her forties or fifties with Graves' hyperthyroidism that later progressed to Graves' ophthalmopathy.

V and J are TRBV9 and TRBJ1-5, with D unclear. Germline-derived CDR1 and CDR2 are SGDLS and YYNGEE. Deletions cut 0 bases from V and 3 bases from J, with 7 bases between. This CDR3 has 14 amino acids. The CDR3 coding sequence is TGTGCCAGCAGCGTAGAGGCAGTCAATCAGCCCCAGCATTTT. The encoded protein is CASSVEAVNQPQHF.

This clonotype was recorded many times. The rearrangement links TRBV27 to TRBJ1-1, with D possibly matching TRBD1 (6 bases). Germline V lookup: CDR1 MNHEY, CDR2 SMNVEV (reference sequence). The CDR3 consists of 14 residues. Trimming took off 5 bases at V and 1 base at J, with 11 bases between the two ends. Written as DNA, the CDR3 is TGTGCCAGCAGTCCAACGGACAGGAACACTGAAGCTTTCTTT. The encoded protein is CASSPTDRNTEAFF.

This clonotype was seen a handful of times. At one end the junction does not follow the germline gene, possibly because of a read error. V and J are TRBV5-1 and TRBJ1-4, with 9 bases matching TRBD1. Per germline, CDR1 SGHRS and CDR2 YFSETQ. CDR3 size: 17 residues. The CDR3 here is CVSSPGQGGLANEKLFF. CDR3 in DNA: TGCGTCAGCAGCCCGGGACAGGGAGGCTTAGCTAATGAAAAACTGTTTTTT. Using reference TRBV5-1 and TRBJ1-4 for the parts outside the CDR3, the full variable domain is KAGVTQTPRYLIKTRGQQVTLSCSPISGHRSVSWYQQTPGQGLQFLFEYFSETQRNKGNFPGRFSGRQFSNSRSEMNVSTLELGDSALYLCVSSPGQGGLANEKLFFGSGTQLSVL.

The chain links TRBV29-1 to TRBJ2-7, with 8 bases that match TRBD1. The junction had 6 bases not matched to a gene; V was cut back by 5 bases and J by 6 bases. From germline, CDR1 is SQVTM and CDR2 ANQGSEA. The CDR3 sequence is 12 residues long. The CDR3 is CSVYRGSGEQYF. CDR3 DNA: TGCAGCGTTTACAGGGGGAGTGGCGAGCAGTACTTC.

This clonotype was seen at least ten times. The genes are TRBV12-3 or TRBV12-4 and TRBJ1-2; D call uncertain. Trimming shortened V by 4 bases and J by 2 bases, and 17 bases separated the two germline ends. The CDR3 sequence is 16 residues long. CDR3 in amino acids: CASSYPRALGNYGYTF. The CDR3 DNA reads TGTGCCAGCAGTTACCCTAGGGCCCTAGGGAACTATGGCTACACCTTC.

The chain has TRBV6-2 or TRBV6-3 and TRBJ1-6, with D hard to call. Germline CDR1 and CDR2: MNHEY and SVGEGT. The CDR3 is 17 residues long. Trimming left V 2 bases short and J 0 bases short, with 11 bases between. In nucleotides, the CDR3 is TGTGCCAGCAGTTACGACTCCCAGAGCTCCTATAATTCACCCCTCCACTTT. Residues: CASSYDSQSSYNSPLHF.

The chain employs TRBV19 and TRBJ2-7; 7 bases are shared with TRBD2. Germline lookup yields CDR1 LNHDA and CDR2 SQIVND (reference sequence). V gave up 3 bases and J gave up 5 bases; unmatched junction bases: 10. The CDR3 runs to 15 residues. CDR3: CASSMEGTILDEQYF. The CDR3 DNA reads as TGTGCCAGTAGTATGGAGGGGACTATTCTGGACGAGCAGTACTTC.

The CDR3 sequence is CASSRGTVNSNQPQHF. The CDR3 nucleotides read TGTGCCAGCAGCCGCGGGACAGTGAATAGCAATCAGCCCCAGCATTTT. This chain connects TRBV7-8 to TRBJ1-5; TRBD1 matches at 7 bases. CDR1 is SGHVS and CDR2 is FQNEAQ in the germline V gene. V shed 5 bases, J shed 0 bases, and the junction held 7 bases outside the gene matches. The length of the CDR3 is 16 residues.